This T cell receptor (beta chain) was captured by sequencing in a study of spatial heterogeneity in lung cancer. Study-wide background: The average appearance count of each unique TCR and UMI combination in raw reads was more than eight.

This sample's time point: blood at routine non-recurrence follow-up after resection. Individually, TCR cDNA molecules were each labelled with a unique molecular identifier. Each CDR3 protein is one row after TCRdb ran MiXCR on the 5' RACE reads. The data contain about 94,000 distinct CDR3 sequences, roughly a fifth of them seen just once; the ten biggest clones take up just over 20%. In this sample, this clonotype turned up once. One end of the junction varies from germline; a read error may be responsible. The germline V gene encodes CDR1 DFQATT and CDR2 SNEGSKA (reference sequence). CDR3 length equals 14 residues.

The sample here was PBMCs, taken at follow-up. The sequence derives from a male donor with early-stage non-small cell lung cancer. The V call is TRBV20-1, the J call TRBJ1-4; D not resolved. CDR3 loop: CSAKPDGLNEELFF. The CDR3, as DNA: TGCAGTGCAAAACCGGACGGACTTAATGAAGAACTGTTTTTT.